This T cell receptor beta chain was obtained from a study of shared clonotypes between healthy human individuals. This clone was recorded once. In the same sample, other DNA sequences code for this CDR3. Sequencing used immunoSEQ multiplex PCR; TCRdb keeps in-frame clones, though not all of them. Of about 770,000 clones listed, roughly 72% were seen once; the top ten hold around 1.7%. Sequences were obtained from memory CD4+ T cells sorted from blood. Indicated subset: CD45RA-negative fraction. The sequence derives from a woman aged 25 to 39 in good health.

CDR3 amino acids: CAWSRDSNQPQHF. Here the CDR3 DNA reads TGTGCCTGGAGCAGGGATAGCAATCAGCCCCAGCATTTT. V and J are TRBV30 and TRBJ1-5; tentative D call: TRBD1 (5 bases). V shed 3 bases and J shed 0 bases, with 6 bases lying between them. CDR1 is GTSNPN, CDR2 SVGIG, per germline (reference sequence). The CDR3 extends over 13 amino acids.